The 15 T cell receptor beta chains presented below share a single source sample, sequenced in a study of tumor and adjacent non-tumor tissue in lung cancer (dated by TCRdb to between 2017 and 2018). RNA was isolated from bulk unsorted tissue, and RNA quality was assessed with a NanoDrop ND-1000 and an Agilent 2100. Library preparation used multiplex PCR. The reads were generated on an Illumina HiSeq 2500. TCRbeta libraries were constructed through three rounds of nested PCR with primers (Table S4) according to protocols adapted from ARM-PCR. TCRdb reworked the public reads: Q25 trimming with fastp, MiXCR clone assembly, productive beta chains retained. Identical CDR3 protein sequences are pooled into one entry, listed with their most common genes and DNA. The sample table holds tens of thousands of distinct CDR3 sequences, of which around 70% were seen once. 8% to 10% of the sample is taken by the ten largest.

Sequenced input: lung tumor tissue. The receptors stem from a woman between 40 and 50 years old with non-small cell lung cancer.

This clonotype has at least ten counts. V gene TRBV7-9 combines with J gene TRBJ2-3, with 8 bases identical to TRBD2. J lost 8 bases, V lost 0 bases, and 13 bases had no gene match. The CDR3 sequence is 17 residues long. The V gene's germline CDR1 is SEHNR and CDR2 FQNEAQ (reference sequence). The CDR3 sequence is CASSLASSAGVAGTQYF. The CDR3 DNA sequence: TGTGCCAGCAGCTTAGCGTCTTCAGCGGGAGTAGCCGGTACGCAGTATTTT.

To note about this clonotype: One end of the junction varies from germline; a read error may be responsible. CDR3 in DNA: TGTGCCAGCAGCCCCCCGACTAGCTGCGAGCAGTATTTC. This sequence encodes CASSPPTSCEQYF. The V gene is TRBV6-2 or TRBV6-3, the J gene TRBJ2-7; 7 bases fit TRBD2. The CDR3 contains 13 residues. Germline V gene sequence: CDR1 MNHEY, CDR2 SVGEGT.

Concerning this clonotype itself: Sequence at one end of the junction differs from germline and may be a read error. This rearrangement joins TRBV30 to TRBJ2-2, with D unresolved. This CDR3 region has 13 residues. Germline CDR1 GTSNPN, CDR2 SVGIG (reference sequence). CDR3 protein: CAWSRTNTGELFF. The CDR3 DNA is TGTGCCTGGAGTCGGACGAATACCGGGGAGCTGTTTTTT.

This rearrangement joins TRBV12-3 or TRBV12-4 to TRBJ2-7; D could derive from TRBD1 or TRBD2 (5 bases each). Trimming removed 4 bases from V and 4 bases from J, with 41 bases in between. The CDR3 loop spans 23 amino acids. The CDR3 here is CASSSGWGWNIPEKSNDRYEQYF. The CDR3 DNA reads TGTGCCAGCAGTTCGGGATGGGGGTGGAATATACCCGAAAAATCAAACGACCGATACGAGCAGTACTTC.

This clonotype showed up just a few times. Compared with germline, one end of the junction differs, possibly owing to a read error. The chain joins TRBV6-6 to TRBJ2-3; unclear D gene. The germline V gene has CDR1 MNHNY and CDR2 SVGAGI (reference sequence). This CDR3 spans 13 amino acids. The CDR3 DNA reads TGTGCCAGCTCGTGTAGGAACACAGATACGCAATATTTT. This codes for CASSCRNTDTQYF.

As to this clonotype: No conserved phenylalanine or tryptophan ends this CDR3, so it is likely a read error. The chain recombines TRBV5-1 with TRBJ1-6, with a weak D call TRBD1 (6 bases). CDR3 size: 13 residues. From germline, CDR1 is SGHRS and CDR2 YFSETQ. V lost 5 bases and J 11 bases, leaving 14 bases between the germline ends. CDR3 sequence: CASRGASGAPLHS. Written as DNA, the CDR3 is TGCGCCAGCAGGGGGGCCTCAGGAGCACCCCTCCACTCT.

Notes on this clonotype: This CDR3 fails to terminate in the conserved phenylalanine or tryptophan, so it likely reflects a read error. It is unclear where the CDR3 begins or ends on the DNA, so no DNA is shown, and the CDR3 is as TCRdb lists it. V is TRBV11-2 and J is TRBJ1-1. CDR1 is SGHAT and CDR2 is FQNNGV in the germline V gene. The CDR3 is 15 residues long, ends included. Here the CDR3 reads CASSFSETYRNEAFI.

This clonotype was recorded many times. CDR3 loop: CASNGAVNTEAFF. The DNA of the CDR3 is TGCGCCAGCAACGGGGCGGTGAACACTGAAGCTTTCTTT. The gene calls are TRBV10-2 and TRBJ1-1; D possibly corresponds to TRBD1 (5 bases). The V gene lost 7 bases and the J gene lost 0 bases, with 9 bases spanning the gap. This CDR3 has 13 residues. CDR1 and CDR2 (germline): WSHSY, SAAADI.

Of note for this clonotype: A clone one base away is much larger, so this may be a read error. V is TRBV5-1 and J is TRBJ1-6; 7 bases line up with TRBD1. The CDR3 has 13 amino acids. Germline V gives CDR1 SGHRS, CDR2 YFSETQ. The CDR3 spells CVSRGASEAPLHF. DNA of the CDR3: TGCGTCAGCAGGGGGGCCTCAGAAGCACCCCTCCACTTT.

Concerning this clonotype: The junction departs from the called germline gene at one end, perhaps through a read error. This sequence joins TRBV11-3 and TRBJ2-3, with D possibly TRBD2 on 6 matching bases. Germline V gene sequence: CDR1 SGHNT, CDR2 YENEEA. The CDR3 sequence is 15 residues long. The CDR3 DNA sequence: TGTGCCAGCAGCGCTAGTGGGGGGTCCACAGTTACGCAGTATTTT. This gives the protein CASSASGGSTVTQYF.

The V call is TRBV5-1, the J call TRBJ2-3; 14 bases map to TRBD2. The CDR3 length is 19 residues. CDR1 SGHRS and CDR2 YFSETQ come from the germline V gene. V shed 5 bases, J shed 7 bases, and the junction held 18 bases outside the gene matches. CDR3 DNA: TGCGCCAGCAGGAATCCATGGACTAGCGGGGGGACTAGCTCACATACGCAGTATTTT. It codes for CASRNPWTSGGTSSHTQYF.

As to this clonotype: The junction shows a germline mismatch at one end, possibly a read error. V usage is TRBV4-2 and J usage is TRBJ2-1, with TRBD2 matching 13 bases. This CDR3 region has 16 residues. Per germline, CDR1 LGHNA and CDR2 YNFKEQ. CDR3 in DNA: TGTGCCAGCAGCCAAGGGACTAGCGGGGGTATAAATGAGCAGCTCTTC. Its translation is CASSQGTSGGINEQLF.

The genes are TRBV6-4 and TRBJ2-3; D unclear. Trimming took 4 bases from V and 6 from J, leaving 14 bases between them. Germline V CDR1 and CDR2: MRHNA, SNTAGT. The CDR3 is 14 amino acids. The CDR3 DNA is TGTGCCAGCAGTGCGAACAGCCCGCCCGATACGCAGTATTTT. Its translation is CASSANSPPDTQYF.

Turning to this clonotype: A junction end diverges from the germline sequence, so it may reflect a read error. The rearrangement joins TRBV6-2 or TRBV6-3 to TRBJ1-1; D unresolved. Germline CDR1 reads MNHEY; CDR2 reads SVGEGT. CDR3 length: 14 amino acids. The CDR3: CVSSPPIMNTEAFF. The CDR3 DNA reads TGTGTCAGCAGTCCACCGATCATGAACACTGAAGCTTTCTTT.

Concerning this clonotype: A read error may account for a junction end that differs from germline. The chain joins TRBV4-1 to TRBJ2-1, with 8 nucleotides matching TRBD2. Germline CDR1 is MGHRA and CDR2 is YSYEKL. The CDR3 has 20 amino acids. The CDR3 loop reads CASSRTPGLVGGNVYNEHLF. The CDR3 DNA is TGCGCCAGCAGCCGTACCCCGGGACTAGTGGGGGGGAATGTGTACAATGAGCACTTGTTC.